The entry below gives a single T cell receptor beta chain sequence along with its context. This sample is drawn from a study of cytomegalovirus exposure and HLA in healthy donors. CDR1 is WSHSY, CDR2 SAAADI, per germline. Germline trimming cut 6 bases from V and 3 bases from J; bases unmatched to any gene: 10. CDR3 length: 15 amino acids. PCR primers comprised 60 Vbeta and 13 Jbeta primers. Profiled with immunoSEQ multiplex PCR; TCRdb holds only in-frame clones, not every one. This repertoire shows about 110,000 clones, around 77% found once; its top ten account for approximately 4.2%. This TCR came from a male donor in good health and CMV-seronegative. Sample: PBMCs. The V call is TRBV10-2, the J call TRBJ2-7; TRBD2 aligns across 8 bases. The CDR3 nucleotides read TGCGCCAGCAGCGATGGGGGACTAGGAGACTACGAGCAGTACTTC. Translated: CASSDGGLGDYEQYF.